A selection of T cell receptor beta chains follows, all from one sample in a study of blood T cells in healthy people across ages. A single record per CDR3 protein comes from TCRdb applying MiXCR to the 5' RACE reads. The data show 750,000 to 950,000 distinct CDR3 sequences, about 26% seen once. These data were also filed under a second study, of T cells of mothers and their children.

Sequenced material: blood. These receptors came from a boy younger than 18 in good health. Both conserved end residues are part of each CDR3. A D gene is named only where the DNA matches it firmly. Part of the rows lack a size; the others show once, few, many or a class for expanded clones.

18 | TRBD1 | TRBJ2-2 | TRBV7-2 | - | CASSWDRTIFSAPGELFF | TGTGCCAGCAGCTGGGACAGGACGATCTTTAGCGCCCCCGGAGAGCTGTTTTTT
16 | - | TRBJ1-2 | TRBV5-1 | - | CASSSGPTGANYGYTF | TGCGCCAGCAGCTCGGGGCCTACGGGGGCTAACTATGGCTACACCTTC
14 | - | TRBJ2-1 | TRBV9 | few | CASSRGAPLNEQFF | TGTGCCAGCAGCCGGGGGGCCCCCCTGAATGAGCAGTTCTTC
13 | TRBD2 | TRBJ2-5 | TRBV7-8 | few | CASVLAGGETQYF | TGTGCCAGCGTACTAGCGGGGGGAGAGACCCAGTACTTC
14 | - | TRBJ2-2 | TRBV11-1 | few | CASSFRGGPGELFF | TGTGCCAGCAGCTTTCGAGGGGGTCCCGGGGAGCTGTTTTTT
14 | - | TRBJ2-2 | TRBV7-7 | few | CASTQGSGTGELFF | TGTGCTAGCACTCAGGGTTCGGGGACCGGGGAGCTGTTTTTT
13 | - | TRBJ2-5 | TRBV9 | - | CASSSGTVETQYF | TGTGCCAGCAGCTCCGGGACGGTAGAGACCCAGTACTTC
13 | - | TRBJ1-5 | TRBV3-1 | few | CASSSDINQPQHF | TGTGCCAGCAGCTCTGACATCAATCAGCCCCAGCATTTT
17 | TRBD2 | TRBJ2-2 | TRBV7-2 | - | CASSLGGAGGPAGELFF | TGTGCCAGCAGCTTAGGAGGAGCGGGGGGGCCAGCCGGGGAGCTGTTTTTT
14 | - | TRBJ2-7 | TRBV12-3/TRBV12-4 | - | CASSFRGYSYEQYF | TGTGCCAGCAGTTTTAGGGGTTACTCCTACGAGCAGTACTTC
15 | - | TRBJ1-4 | TRBV6-5 | - | CASSYDSRTNEKLFF | TGTGCCAGCAGTTACGACAGCCGAACTAATGAAAAACTGTTTTTT
14 | - | TRBJ2-5 | TRBV28 | few | CASSTSRGLETQYF | TGTGCCAGCAGCACCAGCAGGGGCCTGGAGACCCAGTACTTC
12 | - | TRBJ1-1 | TRBV7-8 | few | CASSLQGRYAFF | TGTGCCAGCAGCTTACAGGGAAGGTATGCTTTCTTT
14 | - | TRBJ2-3 | TRBV20-1 | - | CSARDMEGSDTQYF | TGCAGTGCTAGAGATATGGAAGGGTCAGATACGCAGTATTTT
13 | TRBD1 | TRBJ2-7 | TRBV18 | - | CASSHPDRYEQYF | TGTGCCAGCTCACACCCGGACAGGTACGAGCAGTACTTC
17 | TRBD2 | TRBJ2-5 | TRBV12-3/TRBV12-4 | - | CASSTGTSAGGGETQYF | TGTGCCAGCAGTACCGGGACTAGCGCGGGGGGCGGTGAGACCCAGTACTTC
15 | - | TRBJ1-5 | TRBV7-9 | few | CASSLEAGYTQPQHF | TGTGCCAGCAGCCTAGAGGCAGGGTACACTCAGCCCCAGCATTTT
13 | - | TRBJ2-6 | TRBV29-1 | - | CSVDFSGANVLTF | TGCAGCGTTGACTTCTCTGGGGCCAACGTCCTGACTTTC
13 | - | TRBJ2-7 | TRBV12-5 | - | CASGPPRGYEQYF | TGTGCTAGTGGTCCCCCCCGGGGGTACGAGCAGTACTTC
16 | TRBD2 | TRBJ2-1 | TRBV9 | - | CASSVVSSGGYNEQFF | TGTGCCAGCAGCGTAGTGTCTAGCGGAGGCTACAATGAGCAGTTCTTC
16 | TRBD1 | TRBJ1-4 | TRBV12-3/TRBV12-4 | few | CASSLGTGSPNEKLFF | TGTGCCAGCAGTTTAGGGACAGGGTCCCCTAATGAAAAACTGTTTTTT
13 | - | TRBJ1-3 | TRBV12-3/TRBV12-4 | - | CASSLAPSDTIYF | TGTGCCAGCAGTTTAGCGCCGAGCGACACCATATATTTT
13 | - | TRBJ1-3 | TRBV20-1 | few | CSARDSGTNTIYF | TGCAGTGCTAGGGACAGTGGAACAAACACCATATATTTT
15 | - | TRBJ1-1 | TRBV21-1 | few | CASSNRHRRDTEAFF | TGTGCCAGCAGCAACCGACACCGGAGGGACACTGAAGCTTTCTTT
16 | - | TRBJ1-5 | TRBV12-3/TRBV12-4 | once | CASSLGGKGSNQPQHF | TGTGCCAGCAGTCTCGGGGGAAAGGGGAGCAATCAGCCCCAGCATTTT
13 | - | TRBJ2-5 | TRBV29-1 | - | CSVVDWFQETQYF | TGCAGCGTTGTTGACTGGTTTCAAGAGACCCAGTACTTC
14 | - | TRBJ2-6 | TRBV29-1 | - | CSVSRGSGANVLIF | TGCAGCGTTTCCAGGGGCTCTGGGGCCAACGTCCTGATTTTC
14 | - | TRBJ2-5 | TRBV12-3/TRBV12-4 | few | CASSDRDTGETQYF | TGTGCCAGCAGTGACCGGGACACTGGGGAGACCCAGTACTTC
9 | - | TRBJ1-1 | TRBV20-1 | - | CSPGTEAFF | TGCAGTCCAGGCACTGAAGCTTTCTTT
16 | - | TRBJ1-1 | TRBV28 | few | CASSLWTEKANTEAFF | TGTGCCAGCAGTTTATGGACAGAGAAAGCAAACACTGAGGCTTTCTTT
11 | - | TRBJ2-7 | TRBV6-2/TRBV6-3 | - | CASGQGNEQYF | TGTGCCAGCGGGCAGGGGAACGAGCAGTACTTC
18 | TRBD2 | TRBJ2-1 | TRBV12-3/TRBV12-4 | - | CASSLYLWLAGGDNEQFF | TGTGCCAGCAGTTTGTATCTATGGCTAGCGGGGGGAGACAATGAGCAGTTCTTC
13 | - | TRBJ1-1 | TRBV25-1 | - | CASSERLRREAFF | TGTGCCAGCAGTGAGCGTCTCAGGAGAGAAGCTTTCTTT
14 | - | TRBJ2-7 | TRBV28 | once | CASNLKGLSYEQYF | TGTGCCAGCAATCTTAAAGGGCTGTCCTACGAGCAGTACTTC
14 | TRBD2 | TRBJ2-3 | TRBV28 | few | CASSFRGGFDTQYF | TGTGCCAGCAGTTTCCGGGGGGGCTTCGATACGCAGTATTTT
19 | - | TRBJ2-1 | TRBV3-1 | once | CASSHYAAQSGRLGNEQFF | TGTGCCAGCAGCCACTATGCGGCCCAGTCAGGGAGATTAGGCAATGAGCAGTTCTTC
15 | - | TRBJ2-5 | TRBV5-6 | - | CASSLTSSGRETQYF | TGTGCCAGCAGCTTGACGTCAAGCGGCCGAGAGACCCAGTACTTC
14 | - | TRBJ2-7 | TRBV7-3 | few | CASSFSGVPYEQYF | TGTGCCAGCAGCTTCTCTGGCGTCCCCTACGAGCAGTACTTC
14 | TRBD2 | TRBJ2-5 | TRBV6-5 | many | CASGTSGGRKTQYF | TGTGCCAGCGGGACTAGCGGGGGGCGGAAGACCCAGTACTTC
14 | - | TRBJ2-1 | TRBV4-1 | - | CASSQGPGSNEQFF | TGCGCCAGCAGCCAAGGCCCAGGGAGCAATGAGCAGTTCTTC
14 | - | TRBJ2-2 | TRBV2 | - | CASSYSARTGELFF | TGTGCCAGCAGTTATTCTGCGAGGACCGGGGAGCTGTTTTTT
14 | TRBD1 | TRBJ1-1 | TRBV10-3 | - | CAISRDRQNTEAFF | TGTGCCATCAGCAGGGACAGACAGAACACTGAAGCTTTCTTT
13 | TRBD1 | TRBJ2-5 | TRBV20-1 | - | CSGVPGQKETQYF | TGCAGTGGGGTCCCGGGACAGAAAGAGACCCAGTACTTC
14 | - | TRBJ1-6 | TRBV7-2 | - | CASSQRGVRVPLHF | TGTGCCAGCAGCCAACGGGGGGTACGGGTTCCCCTCCACTTT
13 | - | TRBJ1-5 | TRBV10-3 | - | CAIRRFSNQPQHF | TGTGCCATCAGACGGTTCAGCAATCAGCCCCAGCATTTT
14 | TRBD1 | TRBJ1-2 | TRBV5-1 | few | CASTTDRGDYGYTF | TGCGCCAGCACTACGGACAGGGGGGACTATGGCTACACCTTC
14 | TRBD1 | TRBJ1-2 | TRBV5-6 | - | CASSSDRGRYGYTF | TGTGCCAGCAGTTCTGACAGGGGACGCTATGGCTACACCTTC
13 | - | TRBJ2-1 | TRBV12-3/TRBV12-4 | - | CASSNHDRNEQFF | TGTGCCAGCAGCAACCACGACAGAAATGAGCAGTTCTTC
15 | TRBD2 | TRBJ2-7 | TRBV5-6 | few | CASSRGLAGHYEQYF | TGTGCCAGCAGCCGCGGACTAGCGGGGCATTACGAGCAGTACTTC
15 | TRBD2 | TRBJ2-5 | TRBV20-1 | few | CSARDRMGGGETQYF | TGCAGTGCTAGAGATCGCATGGGCGGGGGGGAGACCCAGTACTTC